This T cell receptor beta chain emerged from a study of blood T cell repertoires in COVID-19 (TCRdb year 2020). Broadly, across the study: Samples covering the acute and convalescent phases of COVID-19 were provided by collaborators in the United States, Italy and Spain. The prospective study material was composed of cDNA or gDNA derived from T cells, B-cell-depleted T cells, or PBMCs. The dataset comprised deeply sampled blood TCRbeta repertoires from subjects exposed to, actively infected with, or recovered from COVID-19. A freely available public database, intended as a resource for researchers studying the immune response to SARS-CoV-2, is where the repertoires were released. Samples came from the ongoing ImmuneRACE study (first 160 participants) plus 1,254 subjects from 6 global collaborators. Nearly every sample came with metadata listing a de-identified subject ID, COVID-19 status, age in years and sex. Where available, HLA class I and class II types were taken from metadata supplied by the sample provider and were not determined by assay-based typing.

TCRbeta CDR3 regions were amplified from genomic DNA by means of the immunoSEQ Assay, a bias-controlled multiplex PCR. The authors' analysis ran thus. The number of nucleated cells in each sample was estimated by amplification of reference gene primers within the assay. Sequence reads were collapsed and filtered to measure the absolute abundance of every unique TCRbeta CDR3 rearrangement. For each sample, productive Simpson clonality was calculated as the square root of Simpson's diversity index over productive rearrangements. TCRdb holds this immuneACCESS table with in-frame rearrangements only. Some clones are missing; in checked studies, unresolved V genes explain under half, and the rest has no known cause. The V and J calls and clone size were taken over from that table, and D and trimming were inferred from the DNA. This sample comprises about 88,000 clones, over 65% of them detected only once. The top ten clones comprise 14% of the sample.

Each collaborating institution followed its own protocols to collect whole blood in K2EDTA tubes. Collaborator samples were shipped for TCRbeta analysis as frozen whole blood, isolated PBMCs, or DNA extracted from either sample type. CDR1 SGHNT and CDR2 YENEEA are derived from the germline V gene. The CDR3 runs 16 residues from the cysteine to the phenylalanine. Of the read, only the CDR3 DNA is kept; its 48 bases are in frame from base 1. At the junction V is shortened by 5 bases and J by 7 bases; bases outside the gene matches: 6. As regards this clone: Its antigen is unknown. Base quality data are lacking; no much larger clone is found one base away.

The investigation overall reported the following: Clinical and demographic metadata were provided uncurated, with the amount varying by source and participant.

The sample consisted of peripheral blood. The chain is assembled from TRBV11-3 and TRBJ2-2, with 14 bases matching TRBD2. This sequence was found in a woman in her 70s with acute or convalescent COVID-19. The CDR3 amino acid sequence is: CASSRGLAGAGGELFF. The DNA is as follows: TGTGCCAGCAGCCGGGGACTAGCGGGAGCGGGCGGGGAGCTGTTTTTT.